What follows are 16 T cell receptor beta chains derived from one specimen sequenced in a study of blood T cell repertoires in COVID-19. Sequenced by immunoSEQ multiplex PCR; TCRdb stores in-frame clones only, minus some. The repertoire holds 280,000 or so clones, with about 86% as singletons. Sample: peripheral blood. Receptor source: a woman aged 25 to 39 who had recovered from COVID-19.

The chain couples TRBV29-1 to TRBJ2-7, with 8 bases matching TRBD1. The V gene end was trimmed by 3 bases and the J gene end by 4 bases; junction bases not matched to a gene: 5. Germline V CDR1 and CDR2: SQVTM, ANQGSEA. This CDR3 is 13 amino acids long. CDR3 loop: CSVEVGQVYEQYF. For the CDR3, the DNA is TGCAGCGTTGAGGTGGGACAGGTATACGAGCAGTACTTC.

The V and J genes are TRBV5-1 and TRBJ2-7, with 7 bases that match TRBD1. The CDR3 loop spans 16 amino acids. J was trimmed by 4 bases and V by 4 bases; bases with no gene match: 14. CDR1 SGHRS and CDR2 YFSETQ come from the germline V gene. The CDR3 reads CASSHTTTGQLYEQYF. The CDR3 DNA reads TGCGCCAGCAGCCACACGACGACGGGACAGTTATACGAGCAGTACTTC.

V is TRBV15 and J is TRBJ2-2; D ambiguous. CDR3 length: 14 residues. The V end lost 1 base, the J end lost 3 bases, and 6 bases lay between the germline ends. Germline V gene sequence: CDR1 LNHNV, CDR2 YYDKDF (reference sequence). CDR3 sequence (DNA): TGTGCCACCAGCAGAGCCTCGGACACCGGGGAGCTGTTTTTT. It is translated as CATSRASDTGELFF.

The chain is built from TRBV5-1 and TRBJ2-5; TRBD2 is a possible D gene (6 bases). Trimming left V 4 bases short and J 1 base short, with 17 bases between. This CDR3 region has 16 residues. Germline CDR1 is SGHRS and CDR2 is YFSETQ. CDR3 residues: CASSTTGGGRQETQYF. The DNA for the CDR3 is TGCGCCAGCAGCACCACTGGGGGAGGACGCCAAGAGACCCAGTACTTC.

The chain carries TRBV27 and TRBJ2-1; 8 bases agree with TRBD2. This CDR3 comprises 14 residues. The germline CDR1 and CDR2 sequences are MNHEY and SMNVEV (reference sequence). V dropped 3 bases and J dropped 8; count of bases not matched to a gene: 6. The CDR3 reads CASSFRLALDEQFF. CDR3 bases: TGTGCCAGCAGTTTCCGACTAGCGTTGGATGAGCAGTTCTTC.

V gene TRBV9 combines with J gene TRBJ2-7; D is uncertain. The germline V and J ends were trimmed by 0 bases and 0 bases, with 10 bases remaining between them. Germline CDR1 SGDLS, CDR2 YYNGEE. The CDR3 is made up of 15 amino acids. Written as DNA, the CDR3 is TGTGCCAGCAGCGTAGCAGACAACCCCTCCTACGAGCAGTACTTC. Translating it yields CASSVADNPSYEQYF.

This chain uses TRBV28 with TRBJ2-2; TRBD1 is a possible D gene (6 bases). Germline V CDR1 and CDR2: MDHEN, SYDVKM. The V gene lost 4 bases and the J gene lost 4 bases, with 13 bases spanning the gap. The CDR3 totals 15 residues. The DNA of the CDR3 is TGTGCCAGCAGTTCCCCAGGGGTGGGCACCGGGGAGCTGTTTTTT. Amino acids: CASSSPGVGTGELFF.

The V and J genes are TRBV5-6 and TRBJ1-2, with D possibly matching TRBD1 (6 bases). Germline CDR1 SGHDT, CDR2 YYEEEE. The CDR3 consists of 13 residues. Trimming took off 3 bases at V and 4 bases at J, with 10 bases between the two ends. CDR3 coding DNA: TGTGCCAGCAGCTGGGGGGGGCCCTATGGCTACACCTTC. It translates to CASSWGGPYGYTF.

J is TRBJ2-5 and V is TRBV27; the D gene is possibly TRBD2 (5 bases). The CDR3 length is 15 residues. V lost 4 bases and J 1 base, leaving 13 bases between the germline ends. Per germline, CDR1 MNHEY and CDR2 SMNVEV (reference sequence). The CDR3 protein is CASSSRSRGQETQYF. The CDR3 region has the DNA TGTGCCAGCAGTTCCCGATCCCGGGGCCAAGAGACCCAGTACTTC.

The CDR3 DNA is TGTGCCAGCAGCTTTCTTGGGACAGGGGACGGTGAGCAGTTCTTC. This codes for CASSFLGTGDGEQFF. The chain employs TRBV5-4 and TRBJ2-1; 10 positions match TRBD1. The germline gives CDR1 SGHNT, CDR2 YYREEE (reference sequence). Germline trimming cut 2 bases from V and 9 bases from J; bases unmatched to any gene: 8. This CDR3 contains 15 residues.

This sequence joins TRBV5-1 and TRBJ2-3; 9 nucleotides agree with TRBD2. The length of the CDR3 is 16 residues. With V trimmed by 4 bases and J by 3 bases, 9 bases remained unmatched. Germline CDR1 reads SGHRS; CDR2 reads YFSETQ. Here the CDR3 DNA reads TGCGCCAGCAGCCCGTTAGCGGGGGCGGGGACAGATACGCAGTATTTT. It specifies CASSPLAGAGTDTQYF.

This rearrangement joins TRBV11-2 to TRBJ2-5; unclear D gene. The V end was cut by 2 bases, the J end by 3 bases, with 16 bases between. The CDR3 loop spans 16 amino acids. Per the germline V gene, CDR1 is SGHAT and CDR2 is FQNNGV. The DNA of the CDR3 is TGTGCCAGCAGCTTATTTTGGCGTGAGGCGGAAGAGACCCAGTACTTC. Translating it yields CASSLFWREAEETQYF.

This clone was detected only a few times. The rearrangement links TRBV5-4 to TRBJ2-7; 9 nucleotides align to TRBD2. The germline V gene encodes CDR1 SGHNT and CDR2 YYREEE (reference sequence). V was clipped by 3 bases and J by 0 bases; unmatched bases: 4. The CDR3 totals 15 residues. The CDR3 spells CASSSAGGFSYEQYF. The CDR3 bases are TGTGCCAGCAGCTCAGCGGGGGGATTCTCCTACGAGCAGTACTTC.

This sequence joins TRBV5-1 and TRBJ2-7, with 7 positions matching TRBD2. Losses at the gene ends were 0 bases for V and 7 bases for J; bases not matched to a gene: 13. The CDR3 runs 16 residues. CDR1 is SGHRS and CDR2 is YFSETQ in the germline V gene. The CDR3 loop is CASSLVGLAVGVEQYF. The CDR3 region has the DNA TGCGCCAGCAGCTTGGTAGGGCTAGCGGTGGGTGTTGAGCAGTACTTC.

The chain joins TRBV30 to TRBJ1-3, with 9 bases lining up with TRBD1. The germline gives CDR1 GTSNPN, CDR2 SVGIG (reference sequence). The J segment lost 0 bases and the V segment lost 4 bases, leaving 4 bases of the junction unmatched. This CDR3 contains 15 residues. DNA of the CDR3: TGTGCCTGGAACCGGGACAGGGCCTCTGGAAACACCATATATTTT. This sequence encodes CAWNRDRASGNTIYF.

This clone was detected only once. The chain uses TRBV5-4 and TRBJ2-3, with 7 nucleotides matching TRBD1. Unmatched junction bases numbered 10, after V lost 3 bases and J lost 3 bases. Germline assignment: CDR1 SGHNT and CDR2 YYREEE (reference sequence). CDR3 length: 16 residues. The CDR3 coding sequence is TGTGCCAGCAGCTCACGACAGGGTTTGGGGACAGATACGCAGTATTTT. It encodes CASSSRQGLGTDTQYF.